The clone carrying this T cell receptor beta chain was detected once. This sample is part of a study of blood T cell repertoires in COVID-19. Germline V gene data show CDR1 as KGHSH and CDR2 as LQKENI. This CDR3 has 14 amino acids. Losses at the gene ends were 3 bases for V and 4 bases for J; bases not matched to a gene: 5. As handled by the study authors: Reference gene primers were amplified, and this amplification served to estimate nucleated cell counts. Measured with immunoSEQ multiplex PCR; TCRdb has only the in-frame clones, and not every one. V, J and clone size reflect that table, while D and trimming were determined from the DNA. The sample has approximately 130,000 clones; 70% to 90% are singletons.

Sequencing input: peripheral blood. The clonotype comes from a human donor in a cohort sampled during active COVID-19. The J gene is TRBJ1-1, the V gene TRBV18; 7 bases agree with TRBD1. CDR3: CASSPTTGPTEAFF. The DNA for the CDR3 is TGTGCCAGCTCACCCACGACAGGGCCCACTGAAGCTTTCTTT.